Following are 27 T cell receptor beta chains from one sample sequenced in a study of cytomegalovirus exposure and HLA in healthy donors. PCR involved 60 Vbeta and 13 Jbeta primers. Sequenced by immunoSEQ multiplex PCR; TCRdb stores in-frame clones only, minus some. The sample gives fewer than 100,000 clones, around 80% of which show up once; roughly 2.5% is in the top ten. Input material: PBMCs. These receptors originate from a male donor in good health and CMV-seropositive.

V and J are TRBV25-1 and TRBJ2-3; no clear D gene. The length of the CDR3 is 14 residues. Trimming stripped 2 bases from V and 2 bases from J, with 8 bases between. CDR1 and CDR2 from the germline V gene are MGHDK and SYGVNS. The CDR3: CASSEGLITDTQYF. DNA for the CDR3: TGTGCCAGCAGTGAAGGCCTGATCACAGATACGCAGTATTTT.

In its sample, this clone was seen a few times. The rearrangement joins TRBV18 to TRBJ1-4; no clear D gene. V lost 3 bases and J lost 1, with 6 bases in between. The CDR3 is 14 residues long. Germline V lookup: CDR1 KGHSH, CDR2 LQKENI. In nucleotides, the CDR3 is TGTGCCAGCTCACCTTTGAGAACTAATGAAAAACTGTTTTTT. Translated: CASSPLRTNEKLFF.

This chain links TRBV6-6 with TRBJ2-2, with TRBD1 matching 9 bases. Germline CDR1 reads MNHNY; CDR2 reads SVGAGI (reference sequence). CDR3 size: 16 residues. V trimming: 7 bases; J trimming: 5 bases; junction bases outside the gene matches: 11. The CDR3: CASIKTGGAGTGELFF. DNA for the CDR3: TGTGCCAGCATCAAAACAGGGGGCGCTGGGACCGGGGAGCTGTTTTTT.

The genes are TRBV6-4 and TRBJ1-1; the D gene is possibly TRBD1 (6 bases). This CDR3 region has 15 residues. V lost 6 bases, J lost 0 bases, and 14 bases lay in between. Germline lookup yields CDR1 MRHNA and CDR2 SNTAGT. CDR3 sequence (DNA): TGTGCCAGCAGATCATCAGGGGTTTTGAACACTGAAGCTTTCTTT. This sequence encodes CASRSSGVLNTEAFF.

Written as DNA, the CDR3 is TGTGCCAGCAGCCAAGTGGTCGGGTACGGACAGGGAAAATATGGCTACACCTTC. This codes for CASSQVVGYGQGKYGYTF. The gene calls are TRBV4-2 and TRBJ1-2; 8 nucleotides agree with TRBD1. This CDR3 has 18 amino acids. The germline CDR1 and CDR2 sequences are LGHNA and YNFKEQ. The J segment lost 5 bases and the V segment lost 1 base, leaving 15 bases of the junction unmatched.

The rearrangement uses TRBV6-1 and TRBJ1-1; TRBD1 aligns across 8 bases. Germline V gene data show CDR1 as MNHNS and CDR2 as SASEGT. Trimming at V came to 9 bases and at J to 5 bases, leaving 5 bases not matched to a gene. The CDR3 extends over 12 amino acids. Here the CDR3 DNA reads TGTGCCAGTTTCAGGGGGCTAACTGAAGCTTTCTTT. Translating gives CASFRGLTEAFF.

The genes are TRBV10-2 and TRBJ2-7; 11 nucleotides agree with TRBD2. The ends lost 6 bases at V and 6 bases at J; junction bases unmatched: 13. The CDR3 length is 16 residues. In germline, CDR1 is WSHSY, CDR2 SAAADI. CDR3 in DNA: TGCGCCAGCAGCCCCGGTTTAGCGGGAGGGAATCGCGAGCAGTACTTC. Protein: CASSPGLAGGNREQYF.

The chain recombines TRBV28 with TRBJ1-5; the match to TRBD1 covers 8 bases. Germline V CDR1 and CDR2: MDHEN, SYDVKM. This CDR3 is 16 amino acids long. V lost 6 bases, J lost 4 bases, and 11 bases stayed unmatched. CDR3 DNA sequence: TGTGCCAGCAGCCCCCAGGGGGCGTTGTGGAATCAGCCCCAGCATTTT. Its protein is CASSPQGALWNQPQHF.

The chain recombines TRBV28 with TRBJ1-5; 8 bases align to TRBD1. Germline V lookup: CDR1 MDHEN, CDR2 SYDVKM. CDR3 length: 17 amino acids. J was trimmed by 4 bases and V by 2 bases; bases with no gene match: 10. CDR3 coding DNA: TGTGCCAGCAGTTTAAGCCAGGGGGCGACCAAAAATCAGCCCCAGCATTTT. It codes for CASSLSQGATKNQPQHF.

The chain links TRBV14 to TRBJ2-3, with unresolved D. The CDR3 has 12 amino acids. Germline V CDR1 and CDR2: SGHDN, FVKESK. V lost 6 bases and J 5 bases, leaving 9 bases between the germline ends. The CDR3 DNA reads TGTGCCAGCAGTTACACACAAGATACGCAGTATTTT. It encodes CASSYTQDTQYF.

V is TRBV29-1 and J is TRBJ2-7; TRBD2 might be the D (5 bases). Germline loops: CDR1 SQVTM, CDR2 ANQGSEA. The germline V and J ends were trimmed by 7 bases and 2 bases, with 18 bases remaining between them. This CDR3 comprises 14 residues. The CDR3 here is CSARLGALPYEQYF. The CDR3 nucleotides are TGCAGCGCCCGCCTGGGAGCATTACCCTACGAGCAGTACTTC.

The V and J genes are TRBV7-6 and TRBJ2-1, with TRBD1 matching 11 bases. The ends lost 5 bases at V and 5 bases at J; junction bases unmatched: 8. Germline loops: CDR1 SGHVS, CDR2 FNYEAQ. This CDR3 is built from 16 residues. This CDR3 reads CASSQIGTGGDNEQFF. The DNA of the CDR3 is TGTGCCAGCAGCCAAATCGGGACAGGGGGAGACAATGAGCAGTTCTTC.

CDR3 bases: TGTGCCAGCAGTGCTCCTAATCGACCGGGACTAGCGGGAGGCGATACGCAGTATTTT. This translates into CASSAPNRPGLAGGDTQYF. The chain carries TRBV6-1 and TRBJ2-3; TRBD2 aligns across 15 bases. In germline, CDR1 is MNHNS, CDR2 SASEGT. The CDR3 runs 19 residues. J lost 6 bases, V lost 4 bases, and 14 bases had no gene match.

The V and J genes are TRBV27 and TRBJ2-7; TRBD2 matches 8 bases. The germline V gene encodes CDR1 MNHEY and CDR2 SMNVEV (reference sequence). The V and J ends lost 6 bases and 1 base, in that order; junction bases with no gene match: 11. The CDR3 totals 16 residues. The CDR3 nucleotides read TGTGCCAGCAGCCGAGCTGGGACTAGTGGTTCCTACGAGCAGTACTTC. Translation gives CASSRAGTSGSYEQYF.

J is TRBJ2-5 and V is TRBV7-2, with a possible D match to TRBD2 (7 bases). The ends were cut back, 2 bases at V and 4 bases at J, with 17 bases in the middle. Germline values: CDR1 SGHTA, CDR2 FQGNSA. The CDR3 covers 16 residues. CDR3 sequence reads: CASSLRASGGGETQYF. The CDR3 region has the DNA TGTGCCAGCAGCTTAAGGGCTAGCGGAGGGGGAGAGACCCAGTACTTC.

This clone appeared once. The chain couples TRBV9 to TRBJ2-7; maybe TRBD2 (5 bases). Deletions cut 2 bases from V and 2 bases from J, with 11 bases between. The germline gives CDR1 SGDLS, CDR2 YYNGEE. The CDR3 has 14 residues. The DNA of the CDR3 is TGTGCCAGCAGCGTCGCTAGCCTTCCCTACGAGCAGTACTTC. Translating gives CASSVASLPYEQYF. The whole variable domain, filled in from reference TRBV9 and TRBJ2-7, reads DSGVTQTPKHLITATGQRVTLRCSPRSGDLSVYWYQQSLDQGLQFLIQYYNGEERAKGNILERFSAQQFPDLHSELNLSSLELGDSALYFCASSVASLPYEQYFGPGTRLTVT.

The chain is built from TRBV25-1 and TRBJ2-3; D is ambiguous. V lost 6 bases and J lost 0, with 10 bases in between. The CDR3 totals 14 residues. The germline CDR1 and CDR2 sequences are MGHDK and SYGVNS. The CDR3 DNA reads as TGTGCCAGCAGAGCTACAGCTAGCACAGATACGCAGTATTTT. Amino acid sequence: CASRATASTDTQYF.

The chain uses TRBV7-6 and TRBJ1-6; 7 bases fit TRBD1. Germline V gene sequence: CDR1 SGHVS, CDR2 FNYEAQ. The CDR3 covers 15 residues. Unmatched junction bases numbered 8, after V lost 3 bases and J lost 9 bases. The CDR3 coding sequence is TGTGCCAGCAGCTTCCGACAGGGAAGGAGTTCACCCCTCCACTTT. Translating gives CASSFRQGRSSPLHF.

The rearrangement joins TRBV25-1 to TRBJ2-2; the D gene is possibly TRBD2 (5 bases). CDR3 size: 16 residues. CDR1 is MGHDK and CDR2 is SYGVNS in the germline V gene. The V end was cut by 3 bases, the J end by 7 bases, with 18 bases between. CDR3 loop: CASSDPASRGSGELFF. The CDR3 nucleotides are TGTGCCAGCAGTGATCCGGCTAGCCGTGGGAGCGGGGAGCTGTTTTTT.

The chain joins TRBV5-4 to TRBJ2-1, with 9 bases fitting TRBD1. Germline trimming cut 2 bases from V and 10 bases from J; bases unmatched to any gene: 7. The CDR3 contains 14 residues. Germline CDR1 SGHNT, CDR2 YYREEE (reference sequence). For the CDR3, the DNA is TGTGCCAGCAGCTTACAGGGGGCGCCTGGAGAGCAGTTCTTC. Translation gives CASSLQGAPGEQFF.

The genes are TRBV4-3 and TRBJ2-1, with D possibly being TRBD2 (6 bases). CDR3 length: 15 amino acids. V was pared by 1 base and J by 6 bases, with 13 bases between. The germline CDR1 and CDR2 sequences are LGHNA and YSLEER. The CDR3 nucleotides are TGCGCCAGCAGCCAAGTTTTTAGCGGAAGCAATGAGCAGTTCTTC. It is translated as CASSQVFSGSNEQFF.

The gene calls are TRBV29-1 and TRBJ2-1; D unresolved. The V end was cut by 1 base, the J end by 8 bases, with 15 bases between. This CDR3 contains 14 residues. CDR1 and CDR2 (germline): SQVTM, ANQGSEA. CDR3 sequence (DNA): TGCAGCGTTGAAGCCCGAACAAGGAGCGATGAGCAGTTCTTC. Translated: CSVEARTRSDEQFF.

This rearrangement joins TRBV28 to TRBJ1-5; the D is unclear. The CDR3 has 15 residues. Germline loops: CDR1 MDHEN, CDR2 SYDVKM. V was cut by 2 bases and J by 5 bases, with 13 bases left in between. The CDR3 sequence: CASSLSSGTDQPQHF. The CDR3 region has the DNA TGTGCCAGCAGTTTAAGTAGCGGAACCGATCAGCCCCAGCATTTT.

The chain carries TRBV2 and TRBJ2-7; possible D gene TRBD2, 6 bases. The ends were cut back, 8 bases at V and 12 bases at J, with 20 bases in the middle. The CDR3 is 12 residues long. Germline values: CDR1 SNHLY, CDR2 FYNNEI. CDR3: CASRSGTVRGYF. DNA for the CDR3: TGTGCCAGCCGGAGTGGGACTGTCCGTGGGTACTTC.

This clone was seen only once. For the CDR3, the DNA is TGTGCCAGCAGTTACAATGGCGGGAGTAAAACAGATACGCAGTATTTT. It yields the protein CASSYNGGSKTDTQYF. The rearrangement joins TRBV6-5 to TRBJ2-3; 7 bases agree with TRBD2. Germline assignment: CDR1 MNHEY and CDR2 SVGAGI. This CDR3 comprises 16 residues. V lost 2 bases and J lost 3; bases outside the gene matches: 8.

The chain recombines TRBV6-1 with TRBJ2-5, with D maybe TRBD2 (6 bases). Trimming took off 2 bases at V and 5 bases at J, with 12 bases between the two ends. Germline CDR1 reads MNHNS; CDR2 reads SASEGT. The CDR3 is 14 amino acids. CDR3 bases: TGTGCCAGCAGTGAAACCTGGGGGGTGGAGACCCAGTACTTC. Translated: CASSETWGVETQYF.

CDR3 amino acids: CASSLQGLVSYEQYF. The CDR3 DNA sequence: TGTGCCAGCAGTTTACAGGGACTGGTCTCCTACGAGCAGTACTTC. This chain joins TRBV28 and TRBJ2-7; a weak D match, TRBD2 (6 bases). V was shortened by 2 bases and J by 0 bases, with 11 bases between the two germline ends. This CDR3 has 15 amino acids. Looked up from germline, CDR1 is MDHEN and CDR2 is SYDVKM. Complete variable domain (other parts from reference TRBV28 and TRBJ2-7): DVKVTQSSRYLVKRTGEKVFLECVQDMDHENMFWYRQDPGLGLRLIYFSYDVKMKEKGDIPEGYSVSREKKERFSLILESASTNQTSMYLCASSLQGLVSYEQYFGPGTRLTVT.